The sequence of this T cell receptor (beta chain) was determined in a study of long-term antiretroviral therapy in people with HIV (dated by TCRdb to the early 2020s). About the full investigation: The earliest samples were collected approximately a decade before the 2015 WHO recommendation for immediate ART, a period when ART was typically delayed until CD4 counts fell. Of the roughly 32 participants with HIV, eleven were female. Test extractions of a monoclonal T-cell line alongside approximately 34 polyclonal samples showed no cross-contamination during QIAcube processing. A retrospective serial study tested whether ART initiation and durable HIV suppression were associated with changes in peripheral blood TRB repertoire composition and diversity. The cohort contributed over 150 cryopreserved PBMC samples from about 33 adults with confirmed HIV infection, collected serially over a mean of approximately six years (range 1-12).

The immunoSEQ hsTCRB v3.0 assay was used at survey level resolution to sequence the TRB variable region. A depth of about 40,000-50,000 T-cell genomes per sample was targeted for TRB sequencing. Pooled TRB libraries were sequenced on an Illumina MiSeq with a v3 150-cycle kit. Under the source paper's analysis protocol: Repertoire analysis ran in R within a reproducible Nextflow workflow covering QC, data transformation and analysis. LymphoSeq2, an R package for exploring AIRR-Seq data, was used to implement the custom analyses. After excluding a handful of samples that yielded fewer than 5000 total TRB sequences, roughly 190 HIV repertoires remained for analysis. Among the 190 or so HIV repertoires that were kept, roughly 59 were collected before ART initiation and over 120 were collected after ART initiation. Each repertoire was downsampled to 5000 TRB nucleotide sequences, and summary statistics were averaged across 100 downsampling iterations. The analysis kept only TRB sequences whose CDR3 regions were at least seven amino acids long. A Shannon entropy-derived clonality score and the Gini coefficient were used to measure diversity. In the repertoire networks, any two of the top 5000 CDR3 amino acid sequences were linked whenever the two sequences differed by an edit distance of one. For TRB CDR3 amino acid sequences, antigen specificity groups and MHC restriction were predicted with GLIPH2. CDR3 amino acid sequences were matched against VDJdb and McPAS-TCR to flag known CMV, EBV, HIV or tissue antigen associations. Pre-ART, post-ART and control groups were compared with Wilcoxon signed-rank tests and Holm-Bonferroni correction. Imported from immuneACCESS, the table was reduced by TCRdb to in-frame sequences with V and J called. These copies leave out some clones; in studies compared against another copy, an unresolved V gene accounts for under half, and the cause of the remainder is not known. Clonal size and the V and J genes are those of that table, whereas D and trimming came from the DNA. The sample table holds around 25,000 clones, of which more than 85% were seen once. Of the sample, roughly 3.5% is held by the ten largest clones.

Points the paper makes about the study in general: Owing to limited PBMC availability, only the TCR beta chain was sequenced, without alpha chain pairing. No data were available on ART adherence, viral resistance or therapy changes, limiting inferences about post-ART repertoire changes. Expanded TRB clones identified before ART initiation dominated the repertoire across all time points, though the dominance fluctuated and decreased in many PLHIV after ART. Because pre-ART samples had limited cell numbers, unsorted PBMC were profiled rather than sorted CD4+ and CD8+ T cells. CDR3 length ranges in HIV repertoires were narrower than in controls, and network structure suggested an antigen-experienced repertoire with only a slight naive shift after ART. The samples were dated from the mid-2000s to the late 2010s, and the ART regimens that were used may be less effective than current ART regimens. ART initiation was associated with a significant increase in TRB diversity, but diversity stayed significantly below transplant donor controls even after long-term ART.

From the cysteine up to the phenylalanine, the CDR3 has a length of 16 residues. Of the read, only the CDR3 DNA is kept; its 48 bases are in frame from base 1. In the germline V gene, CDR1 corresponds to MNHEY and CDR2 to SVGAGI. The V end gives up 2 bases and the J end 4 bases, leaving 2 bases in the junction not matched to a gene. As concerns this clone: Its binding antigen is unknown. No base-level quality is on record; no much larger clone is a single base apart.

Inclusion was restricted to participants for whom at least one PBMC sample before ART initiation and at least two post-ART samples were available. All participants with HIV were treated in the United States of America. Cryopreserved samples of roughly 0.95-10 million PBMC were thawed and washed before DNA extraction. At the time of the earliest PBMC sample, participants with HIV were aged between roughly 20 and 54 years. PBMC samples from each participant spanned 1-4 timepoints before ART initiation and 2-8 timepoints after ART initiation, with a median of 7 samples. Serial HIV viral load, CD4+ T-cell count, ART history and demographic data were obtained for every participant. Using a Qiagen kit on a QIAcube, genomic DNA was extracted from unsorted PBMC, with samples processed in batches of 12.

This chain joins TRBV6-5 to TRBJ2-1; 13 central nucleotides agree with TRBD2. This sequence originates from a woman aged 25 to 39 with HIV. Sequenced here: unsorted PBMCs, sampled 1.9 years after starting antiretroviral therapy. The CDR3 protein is CASSYPGLAGYNEQFF. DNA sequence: TGTGCCAGCAGTTACCCGGGACTAGCGGGGTACAATGAGCAGTTCTTC.